These T cell receptor beta chains were read from a single sample in a study of blood T cell repertoires in COVID-19. The method was immunoSEQ multiplex PCR; TCRdb's version includes in-frame clones alone and lacks a portion of them. The data contain fewer than 60,000 clones, approximately 90% of them seen just once; the ten biggest clones take up 3.5% to 4.5%. The sequencing sample was made of peripheral blood. Receptor source: a man in his forties or fifties with acute or convalescent COVID-19. CDR3s include the opening cysteine and the closing phenylalanine or tryptophan. Fields, in order: D gene, clone size, J gene, CDR3 length, V gene, CDR3 DNA, CDR3 protein. D genes are given only for firm matches. Size is stated for part of the rows, as once, few or many counts, or as a class when the clone is expanded.

TRBD2 | - | TRBJ2-4 | 16 | TRBV6-5 | TGTGCCAGCAGTTACTCGTCGGGGGGTGGCAAAAACATTCAGTACTTC | CASSYSSGGGKNIQYF
- | once | TRBJ1-5 | 12 | TRBV29-1 | TGCAGCGTTGGCGCGGGGTTGCAGCCCCAGCATTTT | CSVGAGLQPQHF
- | few | TRBJ1-5 | 15 | TRBV5-1 | TGCGCCAGCAGCCCGACAGGCCCCCCCAATCAGCCCCAGCATTTT | CASSPTGPPNQPQHF
- | - | TRBJ2-4 | 17 | TRBV7-2 | TGTGCCAGCAGCTTAGTTTCCGGGAAGGGTTCCAAAAACATTCAGTACTTC | CASSLVSGKGSKNIQYF
- | - | TRBJ2-5 | 13 | TRBV11-2 | TGTGCCAGCAGCTTATGGGGAGGAGAGACCCAGTACTTC | CASSLWGGETQYF
- | - | TRBJ1-2 | 12 | TRBV30 | TGTGCCTGGAGTGTACTTGACTATGGCTACACCTTC | CAWSVLDYGYTF
TRBD1 | - | TRBJ2-5 | 15 | TRBV15 | TGTGCCACCAGCAGATTGACAGGGATCCAAGAGACCCAGTACTTC | CATSRLTGIQETQYF
- | - | TRBJ2-7 | 13 | TRBV7-8 | TGTGCCAGCAGCCTCAGTGAGCGATACGAGCAGTACTTC | CASSLSERYEQYF
TRBD2 | - | TRBJ2-1 | 16 | TRBV7-6 | TGTGCCAGCAGCCCAGGTCACCTAGCGGGAGGGAATGAGCAGTTCTTC | CASSPGHLAGGNEQFF
TRBD1 | - | TRBJ2-1 | 17 | TRBV7-9 | TGTGCCAGCAGCCGACTACAGACAGGGTGGGCCTACAATGAGCAGTTCTTC | CASSRLQTGWAYNEQFF
TRBD1 | - | TRBJ1-1 | 14 | TRBV4-1 | TGCGCCAGCAGCCCTTGGAGGGGGCGGACTGAAGCTTTCTTT | CASSPWRGRTEAFF
- | - | TRBJ2-5 | 12 | TRBV7-9 | TGTGCCAGCGTAGGCAGGAAAGAGACCCAGTACTTC | CASVGRKETQYF
- | - | TRBJ1-3 | 15 | TRBV4-1 | TGCGCCAGCAGCCAAGAAGGGCAGGGGGGAAACACCATATATTTT | CASSQEGQGGNTIYF
TRBD2 | - | TRBJ2-7 | 18 | TRBV19 | TGTGCCAGTACAAAAGGGGGACTAGCGGGCATAAGGGACTACGAGCAGTACTTC | CASTKGGLAGIRDYEQYF
- | - | TRBJ2-5 | 13 | TRBV6-5 | TGTGCCAGCAGTTCTCGGACACCAAAGAACCAGTACTTC | CASSSRTPKNQYF
- | - | TRBJ1-2 | 16 | TRBV30 | TGTGCCTTGGACGGGAGGGGAAGGAGTAGGGTCTATGGCTACACCTTC | CALDGRGRSRVYGYTF
- | - | TRBJ2-2 | 13 | TRBV7-8 | TGTGCCAGCAGCTTGTCAAGAGCCGGGGAGCTGTTTTTT | CASSLSRAGELFF
- | - | TRBJ2-7 | 18 | TRBV5-6 | TGTGCCAGCAGCTTGCGCATTCTCAGGCAGGGAAAAGACTACGAGCAGTACTTC | CASSLRILRQGKDYEQYF
- | - | TRBJ2-1 | 16 | TRBV9 | TGTGCCAGCAGTCCACGCACCGGGGGTCTCTACAATGAGCAGTTCTTC | CASSPRTGGLYNEQFF
TRBD2 | - | TRBJ2-1 | 15 | TRBV27 | TGTGCCAGCAGACTGGGGACTAGCGGGGGTAATGAGCAGTTCTTC | CASRLGTSGGNEQFF
TRBD2 | once | TRBJ2-2 | 14 | TRBV11-2 | TGTGCCAGCAGCTTAGGGGGGAGGGCCGGGGAGCTGTTTTTT | CASSLGGRAGELFF
TRBD2 | - | TRBJ2-7 | 16 | TRBV7-2 | TGTGCCAGCAGCTTAGTTCTAGGGACTAGCGGCTACGAGCAGTACTTC | CASSLVLGTSGYEQYF
- | - | TRBJ2-5 | 13 | TRBV27 | TGTGCCAGCAGTTCCCACACCCAAGAGACCCAGTACTTC | CASSSHTQETQYF
- | - | TRBJ2-1 | 15 | TRBV2 | TGTGCCAGCAGTGATAGTACCCTCCGATACAATGAGCAGTTCTTC | CASSDSTLRYNEQFF
- | - | TRBJ1-1 | 12 | TRBV12-3/TRBV12-4 | TGTGCCAGCAGGCAGGGTTTCACTGAAGCTTTCTTT | CASRQGFTEAFF
- | - | TRBJ1-3 | 16 | TRBV28 | TGTGCCAGCAACTCCCCGGGGGGGAGCTCTGGAAACACCATATATTTT | CASNSPGGSSGNTIYF
- | - | TRBJ1-5 | 15 | TRBV6-6 | TGTGCCAGCAGTTACGCGGCGGATTACAATCAGCCCCAGCATTTT | CASSYAADYNQPQHF
TRBD1 | - | TRBJ1-2 | 14 | TRBV7-3 | TGTGCCAGCAGCTCGGGACAGACTGCTTATGGCTACACCTTC | CASSSGQTAYGYTF
TRBD1 | - | TRBJ2-3 | 13 | TRBV6-5 | TGTGCCAGCCTTGGGACAGGGACAGATACGCAGTATTTT | CASLGTGTDTQYF
- | - | TRBJ1-5 | 14 | TRBV27 | TGTGCCAGCAGTTTATGGCAGGGTAATCAGCCCCAGCATTTT | CASSLWQGNQPQHF
- | - | TRBJ2-2 | 15 | TRBV11-1 | TGTGCCAGCAGCTTAGTTGGCCCGACATCAGGGGAGCTGTTTTTT | CASSLVGPTSGELFF
- | - | TRBJ2-7 | 15 | TRBV5-5 | TGTGCCAGCAGCTTTGATTGGTTCCCTCCGGACGAGCAGTACTTC | CASSFDWFPPDEQYF
- | - | TRBJ2-3 | 14 | TRBV3-1/TRBV3-2 | TGTGCCAGCAGCCAAGAATTCCAATCAGATACGCAGTATTTT | CASSQEFQSDTQYF
TRBD1 | - | TRBJ1-4 | 16 | TRBV3-1/TRBV3-2 | TGTGCCAGCAGCCAAGTCGGGACAGGGTATTTTGAAAAACTGTTTTTT | CASSQVGTGYFEKLFF
TRBD1 | - | TRBJ1-1 | 14 | TRBV10-2 | TGCGCCAGCAGACAGGGACAGGGAACACTGAAACCTTTCTTT | CASRQGQGTLKPFF
TRBD1 | - | TRBJ1-1 | 16 | TRBV7-8 | TGTGCCAGCAGGCCTACAGGGGAGGTGATGAACACTGAAGCTTTCTTT | CASRPTGEVMNTEAFF
- | - | TRBJ1-1 | 15 | TRBV28 | TGTGCCAGCAGTTTGGGTCAGGGGATAGTGACTGAAGCTTTCTTT | CASSLGQGIVTEAFF
TRBD2 | - | TRBJ2-7 | 18 | TRBV23-1 | TGCGCCAGCAGTCAATTCCCCAAGCTAGCGGATAACTCCTACGAGCAGTACTTC | CASSQFPKLADNSYEQYF
TRBD2 | - | TRBJ2-7 | 16 | TRBV27 | TGTGCCAGCAGTCCGCTGACTAGCGGGAGCTCCTACGAGCAGTACTTC | CASSPLTSGSSYEQYF
TRBD1 | - | TRBJ1-2 | 14 | TRBV7-9 | TGTGCCAGCAGCCCGGGACAGGGGGCATATGGCTACACCTTC | CASSPGQGAYGYTF
- | - | TRBJ1-2 | 13 | TRBV30 | TGTGCCTGGAGTGTACTGGGGGGGGTCGGCTACACCTTC | CAWSVLGGVGYTF
TRBD1 | - | TRBJ2-5 | 20 | TRBV3-1/TRBV3-2 | TGTGCCAGCAGCCGAACATCGACAGGGAAATCTTCAATCATCATGGGGACCCAGTACTTC | CASSRTSTGKSSIIMGTQYF
TRBD1 | - | TRBJ2-7 | 16 | TRBV18 | TGTGCCAGCTCACGGCAAGAACCGGGACAGGGGGACGAGCAGTACTTC | CASSRQEPGQGDEQYF
- | - | TRBJ1-2 | 15 | TRBV5-1 | TGCGCCAGCAGCTTGGCCGAGGCAGGGCGAGCGGGCTACACCTTC | CASSLAEAGRAGYTF
TRBD1 | - | TRBJ2-1 | 19 | TRBV10-3 | TGTGCCATCAGTGAGTCTTTTATCTATGGGGACAGGGGGAAGGATGAGCAGTTCTTC | CAISESFIYGDRGKDEQFF
- | - | TRBJ1-4 | 13 | TRBV13 | TGTGCCAGCAGCTCCGTCCGGGGTGAAAAACTGTTTTTT | CASSSVRGEKLFF
TRBD1 | - | TRBJ1-4 | 16 | TRBV5-4 | TGTGCCAGCAGCTTAAAGCCGGGACAGGGAATTGAAAAACTGTTTTTT | CASSLKPGQGIEKLFF
TRBD1 | - | TRBJ1-2 | 15 | TRBV19 | TGTGCCAGTACTCCGGGACAGGGATTTAACTATGGCTACACCTTC | CASTPGQGFNYGYTF
TRBD1 | few | TRBJ1-1 | 16 | TRBV3-1/TRBV3-2 | TGTGCCAGCAGCCAAGGTCGATCCAGGGGGCGCACTGAAGCTTTCTTT | CASSQGRSRGRTEAFF
- | once | TRBJ2-5 | 15 | TRBV11-3 | TGTGCCAGCAGCTACCTCCGGGACAATAAAGAGACCCAGTACTTC | CASSYLRDNKETQYF
TRBD1 | - | TRBJ1-1 | 17 | TRBV18 | TGTGCCAGCTCACCAGCTGGGACAGGGATCCCGAACACTGAAGCTTTCTTT | CASSPAGTGIPNTEAFF
- | - | TRBJ2-2 | 17 | TRBV5-4 | TGTGCCAGCAGCTTGGGGGGACACGGAAAGAGAACCGGGGAGCTGTTTTTT | CASSLGGHGKRTGELFF
- | - | TRBJ2-3 | 18 | TRBV6-1 | TGTGCCAGCAGTGAAACCCACAGTAGGGGGTCCATCACAGATACGCAGTATTTT | CASSETHSRGSITDTQYF
- | - | TRBJ2-1 | 16 | TRBV11-1 | TGTGCCAGCAGATCTGCCGGGAGAGAGTCGAACAATGAGCAGTTCTTC | CASRSAGRESNNEQFF
TRBD2 | - | TRBJ2-3 | 16 | TRBV10-1 | TGCGCCAGCAGTGAGGGGCTAGCGGGAGCTGGAGATACGCAGTATTTT | CASSEGLAGAGDTQYF
- | - | TRBJ2-1 | 15 | TRBV6-5 | TGTGCCAGCAGTTACTCGCTGTCTGGGGGCGATGAGCAGTTCTTC | CASSYSLSGGDEQFF
TRBD1 | - | TRBJ2-1 | 15 | TRBV27 | TGTGCCAGCAGTACATACTCGCCGGGACAGGAGGAGCAGTTCTTC | CASSTYSPGQEEQFF
TRBD2 | - | TRBJ2-3 | 18 | TRBV13 | TGTGCCAGCAGCTTAGTCTTAGGCGGGAGGGCCGGCTCAGATACGCAGTATTTT | CASSLVLGGRAGSDTQYF
TRBD1 | - | TRBJ1-2 | 13 | TRBV6-5 | TGTGCCAGCAGCCTTGGACAGGTCATAGGCTACACCTTC | CASSLGQVIGYTF
- | - | TRBJ1-3 | 12 | TRBV30 | TGTGCCTGGGAACGAGGAGGAAACACCATATATTTT | CAWERGGNTIYF